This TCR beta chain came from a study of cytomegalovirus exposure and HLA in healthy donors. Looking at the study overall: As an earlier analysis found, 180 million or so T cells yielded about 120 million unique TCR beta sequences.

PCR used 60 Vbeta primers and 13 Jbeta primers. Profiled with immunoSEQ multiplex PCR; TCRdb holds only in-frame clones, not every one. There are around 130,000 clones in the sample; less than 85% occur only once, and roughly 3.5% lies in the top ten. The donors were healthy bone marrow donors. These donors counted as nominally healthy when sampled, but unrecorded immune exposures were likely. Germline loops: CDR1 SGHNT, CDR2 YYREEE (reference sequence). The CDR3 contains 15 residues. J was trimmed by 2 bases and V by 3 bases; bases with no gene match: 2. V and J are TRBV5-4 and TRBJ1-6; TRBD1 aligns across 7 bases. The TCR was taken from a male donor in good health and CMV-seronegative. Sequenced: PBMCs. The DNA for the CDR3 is TGTGCCAGCAGCTACGGACAGGCCTATAATTCACCCCTCCACTTT. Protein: CASSYGQAYNSPLHF.